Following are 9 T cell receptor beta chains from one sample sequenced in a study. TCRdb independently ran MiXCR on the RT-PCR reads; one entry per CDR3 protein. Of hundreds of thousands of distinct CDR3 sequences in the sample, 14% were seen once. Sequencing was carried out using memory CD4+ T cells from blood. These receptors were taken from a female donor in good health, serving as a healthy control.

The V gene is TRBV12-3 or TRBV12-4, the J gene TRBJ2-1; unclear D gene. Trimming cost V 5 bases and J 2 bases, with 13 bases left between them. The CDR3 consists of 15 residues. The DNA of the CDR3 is TGTGCCAGCAGTGACGTTAGGCTACCCTACAATGAGCAGTTCTTC. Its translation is CASSDVRLPYNEQFF.

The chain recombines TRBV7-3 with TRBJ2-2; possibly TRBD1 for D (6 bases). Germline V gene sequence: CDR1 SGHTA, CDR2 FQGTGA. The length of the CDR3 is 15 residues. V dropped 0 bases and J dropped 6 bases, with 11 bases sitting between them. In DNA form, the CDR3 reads TGTGCCAGCAGCTTAACAGGGGGAGAGGCCGGGGAGCTGTTTTTT. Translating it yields CASSLTGGEAGELFF.

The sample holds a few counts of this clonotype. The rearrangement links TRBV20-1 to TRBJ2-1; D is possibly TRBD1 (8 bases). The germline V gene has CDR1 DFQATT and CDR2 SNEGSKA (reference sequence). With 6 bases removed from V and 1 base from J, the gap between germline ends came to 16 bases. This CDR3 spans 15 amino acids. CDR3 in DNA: TGCAGTGCCACACACAGGGGGGGTTCCTACAATGAGCAGTTCTTC. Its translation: CSATHRGGSYNEQFF.

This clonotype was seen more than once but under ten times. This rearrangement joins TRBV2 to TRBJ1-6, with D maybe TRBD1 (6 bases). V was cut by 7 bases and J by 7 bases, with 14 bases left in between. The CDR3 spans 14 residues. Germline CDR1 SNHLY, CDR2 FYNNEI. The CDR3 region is CASKVGGRNSPLHF. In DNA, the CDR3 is TGTGCCAGCAAAGTGGGGGGGCGGAATTCACCCCTCCACTTT.

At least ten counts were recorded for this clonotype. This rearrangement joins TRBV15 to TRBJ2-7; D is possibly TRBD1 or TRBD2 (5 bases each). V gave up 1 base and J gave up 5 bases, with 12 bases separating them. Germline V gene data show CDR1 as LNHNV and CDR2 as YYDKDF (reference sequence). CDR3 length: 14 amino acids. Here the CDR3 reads CATSRVGVLDEQYF. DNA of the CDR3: TGTGCCACCAGCAGAGTGGGGGTTCTGGACGAGCAGTACTTC.

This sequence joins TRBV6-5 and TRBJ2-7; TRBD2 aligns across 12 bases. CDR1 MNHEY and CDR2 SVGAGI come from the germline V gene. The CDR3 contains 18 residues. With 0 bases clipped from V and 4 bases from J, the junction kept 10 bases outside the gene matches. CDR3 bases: TGTGCCAGCAGTTACTCGTTCCCTAGCGGGAGGGCACCTTACGAGCAGTACTTC. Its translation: CASSYSFPSGRAPYEQYF.

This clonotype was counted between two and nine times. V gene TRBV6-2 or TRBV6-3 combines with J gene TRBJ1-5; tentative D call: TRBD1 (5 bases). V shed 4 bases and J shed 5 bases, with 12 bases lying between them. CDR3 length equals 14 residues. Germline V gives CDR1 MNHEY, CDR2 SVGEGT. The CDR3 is CASSLMQGDQPQHF. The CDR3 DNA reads TGTGCCAGCAGTTTGATGCAGGGCGATCAGCCCCAGCATTTT.

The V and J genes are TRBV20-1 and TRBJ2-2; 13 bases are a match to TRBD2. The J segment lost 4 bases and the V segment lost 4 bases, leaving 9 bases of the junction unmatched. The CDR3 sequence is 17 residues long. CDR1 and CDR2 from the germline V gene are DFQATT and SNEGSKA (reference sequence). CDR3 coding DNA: TGCAGTGCTATTTCCCCGGGACTAGCGGGACCCACCGGGGAGCTGTTTTTT. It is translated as CSAISPGLAGPTGELFF.

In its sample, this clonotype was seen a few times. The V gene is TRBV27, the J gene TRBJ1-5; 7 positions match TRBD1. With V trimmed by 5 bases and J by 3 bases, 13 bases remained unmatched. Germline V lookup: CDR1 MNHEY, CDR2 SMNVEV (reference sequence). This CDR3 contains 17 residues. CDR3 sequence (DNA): TGTGCCAGCAGTGCTTCATCCGGGACAGACTCCAATCAGCCCCAGCATTTT. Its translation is CASSASSGTDSNQPQHF.